One sample yielded the 26 T cell receptor beta chains listed below, sequenced in a study of cytomegalovirus exposure and HLA in healthy donors. The table came from immunoSEQ multiplex PCR; TCRdb's copy has only in-frame clones and leaves some out. This table holds fewer than 250,000 clones, roughly 87% found once. Sequenced: PBMCs. Receptor source: a woman younger than 30 in good health and CMV-seropositive.

The chain is built from TRBV27 and TRBJ2-1; a weak D match, TRBD2 (5 bases). The CDR3 spans 15 residues. The germline V and J ends were trimmed by 0 bases and 0 bases, with 6 bases remaining between them. Looked up from germline, CDR1 is MNHEY and CDR2 is SMNVEV (reference sequence). CDR3 region: CASSLSSGSYNEQFF. The CDR3 DNA sequence: TGTGCCAGCAGTTTATCCAGCGGCTCCTACAATGAGCAGTTCTTC.

J is TRBJ1-3 and V is TRBV7-6; TRBD1 aligns across 9 bases. CDR1 and CDR2 (germline): SGHVS, FNYEAQ. With 1 base clipped from V and 12 bases from J, the junction kept 4 bases outside the gene matches. The CDR3 totals 13 residues. The CDR3 nucleotides read TGTGCCAGCAGCTTAGTCCGGACAGGGGACATATATTTT. It encodes CASSLVRTGDIYF. Based on the CDR3 plus reference TRBV7-6 and TRBJ1-3, the full variable domain is GAGVSQSPRYKVTKRGQDVALRCDPISGHVSLYWYRQALGQGPEFLTYFNYEAQQDKSGLPNDRFSAERPEGSISTLTIQRTEQRDSAMYRCASSLVRTGDIYFGEGSWLTVV.

V usage is TRBV5-4 and J usage is TRBJ2-1; 7 nucleotides line up with TRBD1. The CDR3 is made up of 15 amino acids. Germline CDR1 SGHNT, CDR2 YYREEE (reference sequence). V was clipped by 0 bases and J by 5 bases; unmatched bases: 5. The CDR3 loop reads CASSLASGGHNEQFF. The DNA for the CDR3 is TGTGCCAGCAGCTTGGCGTCAGGGGGTCACAATGAGCAGTTCTTC. Looking up the rest from reference TRBV5-4 and TRBJ2-1 gives the full variable domain: ETGVTQSPTHLIKTRGQQVTLRCSSQSGHNTVSWYQQALGQGPQFIFQYYREEENGRGNFPPRFSGLQFPNYSSELNVNALELDDSALYLCASSLASGGHNEQFFGPGTRLTVL.

The CDR3 DNA follows: TGTGCCAGCAGTTTGATCGCGGACTCCTACGAGCAGTACTTC. The encoded protein is CASSLIADSYEQYF. The V and J genes are TRBV6-6 and TRBJ2-7; D unresolved. CDR3 length equals 14 residues. From germline, CDR1 is MNHNY and CDR2 SVGAGI (reference sequence). The ends were cut back, 4 bases at V and 0 bases at J, with 10 bases in the middle.

This clone was seen a single time. The chain carries TRBV28 and TRBJ2-1, with a weak D call TRBD2 (5 bases). V lost 6 bases to trimming and J lost 1 base, with 10 bases between them. The CDR3 is 14 amino acids. CDR1 is MDHEN and CDR2 is SYDVKM in the germline V gene. In DNA, the CDR3 is TGTGCCAGCAGACCAGCGGATTCCTACAATGAGCAGTTCTTC. Encoded protein: CASRPADSYNEQFF.

This rearrangement joins TRBV27 to TRBJ1-1; the D is unclear. The CDR3 spans 14 residues. Germline CDR1 reads MNHEY; CDR2 reads SMNVEV (reference sequence). Trimming left V 5 bases short and J 3 bases short, with 13 bases between. The CDR3 DNA is TGTGCCAGCAGTATAACAGAGTTTGACACTGAAGCTTTCTTT. This gives the protein CASSITEFDTEAFF.

The rearrangement uses TRBV28 and TRBJ2-1; the D gene is possibly TRBD1 (7 bases). This CDR3 comprises 14 residues. Germline loops: CDR1 MDHEN, CDR2 SYDVKM. The V end lost 5 bases, the J end lost 9 bases, and 17 bases lay between the germline ends. CDR3 nucleotides: TGTGCCAGCAGTAGGGGGGACAGAATCGGTGAGCAGTTCTTC. Translation: CASSRGDRIGEQFF.

The rearrangement joins TRBV6-1 to TRBJ1-2; 8 bases fit TRBD1. The length of the CDR3 is 13 residues. Germline V gives CDR1 MNHNS, CDR2 SASEGT. J was trimmed by 7 bases and V by 6 bases; bases with no gene match: 7. CDR3 sequence: CASSQGQAVGYTF. The CDR3 DNA sequence: TGTGCCAGCAGCCAGGGACAGGCGGTTGGCTACACCTTC.

The V call is TRBV10-3, the J call TRBJ2-7, with 8 bases aligning to TRBD2. This CDR3 comprises 14 residues. The junction had 3 bases not matched to a gene; V was cut back by 2 bases and J by 3 bases. The germline CDR1 and CDR2 sequences are ENHRY and SYGVKD. The CDR3 loop reads CAISEGTSGYEQYF. CDR3 DNA sequence: TGTGCCATCAGTGAGGGGACTAGTGGCTACGAGCAGTACTTC.

V gene TRBV19 combines with J gene TRBJ2-3, with D possibly being TRBD1 (8 bases). Germline-derived CDR1 and CDR2 are LNHDA and SQIVND (reference sequence). CDR3 length: 15 residues. V lost 6 bases and J lost 6, with 19 bases in between. The CDR3 nucleotides read TGTGCCAGTAGGGGAGGGGCCAGGGGGCAGGATACGCAGTATTTT. It is translated as CASRGGARGQDTQYF.

V usage is TRBV7-2 and J usage is TRBJ1-2; D not resolved. Between the trimmed V and J ends, which lost 4 bases and 1 base, there was a span of 7 bases. This CDR3 is 13 amino acids long. Germline loops: CDR1 SGHTA, CDR2 FQGNSA. The CDR3 protein is CASSSDYNYGYTF. CDR3 coding DNA: TGTGCCAGCAGCTCGGACTATAACTATGGCTACACCTTC.

The chain links TRBV4-2 to TRBJ1-2; TRBD1 matches at 8 bases. The length of the CDR3 is 15 residues. Germline V lookup: CDR1 LGHNA, CDR2 YNFKEQ. V was pared by 1 base and J by 1 base, with 2 bases of the junction left unmatched. The CDR3 DNA reads as TGTGCCAGCAGCCAAGTGACAGGGGATAACTATGGCTACACCTTC. Its translation: CASSQVTGDNYGYTF.

This clone is medium-sized in the sample. The chain carries TRBV11-2 and TRBJ2-3; the match to TRBD1 covers 8 bases. This CDR3 is built from 15 residues. Germline V gives CDR1 SGHAT, CDR2 FQNNGV. J was trimmed by 2 bases and V by 1 base; bases with no gene match: 2. The CDR3 reads CASSLGTGHTDTQYF. The CDR3 DNA is TGTGCCAGCAGCTTAGGGACAGGGCACACAGATACGCAGTATTTT.

The V gene is TRBV6-1, the J gene TRBJ2-1, with a tentative D call TRBD2 (6 bases). The CDR3 sequence is 19 residues long. Per the germline V gene, CDR1 is MNHNS and CDR2 is SASEGT. Trimming took off 3 bases at V and 4 bases at J, with 25 bases between the two ends. The CDR3 DNA reads as TGTGCCAGCAGTGACACACAAATGGGCGCCATGGAGGGGTACAATGAGCAGTTCTTC. It encodes CASSDTQMGAMEGYNEQFF.

The CDR3 loop reads CASTREGNEQFF. CDR3 sequence (DNA): TGTGCCAGCACCCGGGAGGGGAATGAGCAGTTCTTC. V gene TRBV2 combines with J gene TRBJ2-1; 8 bases are a match to TRBD2. The CDR3 extends over 12 amino acids. Trimming took 7 bases from V and 7 from J; bases not matched to a gene: 3. Per the germline V gene, CDR1 is SNHLY and CDR2 is FYNNEI.

The chain recombines TRBV10-1 with TRBJ2-7; D gene uncertain. The germline V gene has CDR1 WNHNN and CDR2 SYGVQD (reference sequence). The CDR3 is 10 residues long. The germline V and J ends were trimmed by 11 bases and 9 bases, with 14 bases remaining between them. The CDR3 loop reads CASGSRWQYF. CDR3 DNA sequence: TGCGCCTCCGGGTCTCGGTGGCAGTACTTC.

The V and J genes are TRBV7-3 and TRBJ2-3; no clear D. Germline lookup yields CDR1 SGHTA and CDR2 FQGTGA. The CDR3 has 15 amino acids. The V and J ends lost 1 base and 0 bases respectively, with 8 bases between them. Here the CDR3 DNA reads TGTGCCAGCAGCTTAAATCCGGGTAGCACAGATACGCAGTATTTT. This gives the protein CASSLNPGSTDTQYF.

CDR3 bases: TGCGCCAGCAGAGGGACAGGGTGGTCTGAAGCTTTCTTT. Amino acid sequence: CASRGTGWSEAFF. The chain recombines TRBV4-1 with TRBJ1-1; 9 bases line up with TRBD1. Per germline, CDR1 MGHRA and CDR2 YSYEKL. The CDR3 extends over 13 amino acids. V was clipped by 6 bases and J by 6 bases; unmatched bases: 5.

J is TRBJ1-2 and V is TRBV27, with 8 bases fitting TRBD1. The CDR3 covers 16 residues. The ends lost 2 bases at V and 4 bases at J; junction bases unmatched: 9. From germline, CDR1 is MNHEY and CDR2 SMNVEV (reference sequence). The CDR3 DNA sequence: TGTGCCAGCAGTTTACGGCGACAGGGGCTGATCTATGGCTACACCTTC. Its translation is CASSLRRQGLIYGYTF.

This chain joins TRBV7-9 and TRBJ1-2, with 9 positions matching TRBD1. The CDR3 totals 16 residues. The germline gives CDR1 SEHNR, CDR2 FQNEAQ (reference sequence). V lost 3 bases to trimming and J lost 6 bases; unmatched junction nucleotides: 11. The CDR3, as DNA: TGTGCCAGCAGCTTTTGGGGACAGGGTAAGGGAGATGGCTACACCTTC. It codes for CASSFWGQGKGDGYTF.

This sequence joins TRBV30 and TRBJ1-4; 8 bases are shared with TRBD1. Germline CDR1 reads GTSNPN; CDR2 reads SVGIG (reference sequence). V shed 2 bases, J shed 4 bases, and the junction held 15 bases outside the gene matches. The CDR3 extends over 18 amino acids. CDR3 protein: CAWSSWTLQGEDNEKLFF. DNA for the CDR3: TGTGCCTGGAGTTCGTGGACGTTACAGGGGGAAGATAATGAAAAACTGTTTTTT.

V gene TRBV4-1 combines with J gene TRBJ1-5, with D perhaps matching TRBD1 (6 bases). Deletions cut 1 base from V and 4 bases from J, with 17 bases between. Germline loops: CDR1 MGHRA, CDR2 YSYEKL. This CDR3 has 17 residues. In DNA form, the CDR3 reads TGCGCCAGCAGCCAAGCCGAAACCGGGACAAGTAATCAGCCCCAGCATTTT. Translated: CASSQAETGTSNQPQHF.

The chain carries TRBV6-5 and TRBJ2-5; 7 bases map to TRBD1. This CDR3 contains 15 residues. V was clipped by 3 bases and J by 0 bases; unmatched bases: 4. From germline, CDR1 is MNHEY and CDR2 SVGAGI. The CDR3: CASSYSTGDQETQYF. The CDR3 bases are TGTGCCAGCAGTTATTCTACAGGGGACCAAGAGACCCAGTACTTC.

The chain uses TRBV28 and TRBJ1-1, with 7 bases that match TRBD1. V trimming: 6 bases; J trimming: 0 bases; junction bases outside the gene matches: 13. The CDR3 has 17 amino acids. Germline CDR1 and CDR2: MDHEN and SYDVKM. The CDR3 bases are TGTGCCAGCAGCACCTCCCGCAGGGGGAACATGAACACTGAAGCTTTCTTT. As protein: CASSTSRRGNMNTEAFF.

This clone was detected only a few times. J is TRBJ2-2 and V is TRBV7-9; 7 positions match TRBD2. Germline V gives CDR1 SEHNR, CDR2 FQNEAQ (reference sequence). The CDR3 is 16 residues long. Trimming at V came to 4 bases and at J to 6 bases, leaving 11 bases not matched to a gene. Here the CDR3 reads CASSSREVVAPGELFF. In nucleotides, the CDR3 is TGTGCCAGCAGCTCCCGGGAGGTAGTGGCCCCCGGGGAGCTGTTTTTT.

This sequence joins TRBV4-1 and TRBJ2-7; possibly TRBD2 for D (5 bases). CDR3 length: 13 amino acids. V lost 0 bases and J lost 9, with 12 bases in between. From germline, CDR1 is MGHRA and CDR2 YSYEKL. This CDR3 reads CASSQERTQRQYF. As DNA, the CDR3 is TGCGCCAGCAGCCAAGAAAGGACTCAGCGGCAGTACTTC.